This TCR beta chain was sequenced for a study of blood T cell repertoires in COVID-19. Study-wide background: Both acute and convalescent COVID-19 samples were obtained from the United States, Italy and Spain. From T cells, B-cell-depleted T cells, or PBMCs came the material, which was cDNA or gDNA.

Original methodology: It was from reference gene primer amplification that nucleated cell counts were estimated. The data were produced by immunoSEQ multiplex PCR, yet TCRdb's version contains in-frame clones alone and is incomplete. The V and J calls and the clone size are those of that table, but D and trimming were determined from the DNA. The table shows some 42,000 clones, with about 91% occurring only once. Germline CDR1 and CDR2: SGDLS and YYNGEE. The CDR3 loop spans 14 amino acids. Trimming pared 3 bases from V and 4 bases from J, leaving 11 bases between. A single count supports this clone. Sequencing was done on a sample of peripheral blood. The chain has TRBV9 and TRBJ1-5; D is ambiguous. This TCR was sampled from a man aged 45-60 years with active COVID-19. The CDR3 sequence is CASSAGGGNQPQHF. CDR3 sequence (DNA): TGTGCCAGCAGCGCCGGTGGAGGGAATCAGCCCCAGCATTTT.